This T cell receptor (beta chain) was recovered during a study of patients and donors after allogeneic stem cell transplantation. This CDR3 region has 14 residues. In germline, CDR1 is MNHEY, CDR2 SVGAGI. Unmatched junction bases numbered 5, after V lost 4 bases and J lost 3 bases. MiXCR was run by TCRdb on the RT-PCR reads, yielding one entry per CDR3 protein. This table holds approximately 430,000 distinct CDR3 sequences, roughly 17% found once. Sequencing was carried out using blood, either unsorted or a sorted T cell fraction (not recorded which). The chain links TRBV6-5 to TRBJ2-7, with TRBD1 matching over 8 bases. The clonotype was recovered from a human donor who was either an allogeneic HSCT recipient or a stem cell or donor lymphocyte infusion donor (not recorded which). It is not recorded whose cells these are; they may come from a transplant donor. CDR3 loop: CASSWTGLFYEQYF. The DNA for the CDR3 is TGTGCCAGCAGTTGGACAGGGCTCTTCTACGAGCAGTACTTC.